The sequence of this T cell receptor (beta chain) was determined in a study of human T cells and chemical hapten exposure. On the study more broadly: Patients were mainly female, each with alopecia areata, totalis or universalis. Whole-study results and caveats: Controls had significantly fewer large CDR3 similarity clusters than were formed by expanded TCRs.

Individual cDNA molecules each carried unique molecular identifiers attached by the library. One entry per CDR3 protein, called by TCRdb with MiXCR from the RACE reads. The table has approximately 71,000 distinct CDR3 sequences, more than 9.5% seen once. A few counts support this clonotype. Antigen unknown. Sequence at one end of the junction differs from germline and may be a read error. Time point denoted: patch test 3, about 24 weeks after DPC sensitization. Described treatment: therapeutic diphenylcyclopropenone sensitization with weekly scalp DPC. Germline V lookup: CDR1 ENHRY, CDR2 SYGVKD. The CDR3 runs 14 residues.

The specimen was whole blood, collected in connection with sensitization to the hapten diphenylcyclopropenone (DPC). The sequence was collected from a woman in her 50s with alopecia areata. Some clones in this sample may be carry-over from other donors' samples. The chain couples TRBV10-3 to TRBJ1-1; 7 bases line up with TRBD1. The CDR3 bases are TGTGTCATCAGTGCAGCAGGGGGTCACACTGAAGCTTTCTTT. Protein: CVISAAGGHTEAFF.